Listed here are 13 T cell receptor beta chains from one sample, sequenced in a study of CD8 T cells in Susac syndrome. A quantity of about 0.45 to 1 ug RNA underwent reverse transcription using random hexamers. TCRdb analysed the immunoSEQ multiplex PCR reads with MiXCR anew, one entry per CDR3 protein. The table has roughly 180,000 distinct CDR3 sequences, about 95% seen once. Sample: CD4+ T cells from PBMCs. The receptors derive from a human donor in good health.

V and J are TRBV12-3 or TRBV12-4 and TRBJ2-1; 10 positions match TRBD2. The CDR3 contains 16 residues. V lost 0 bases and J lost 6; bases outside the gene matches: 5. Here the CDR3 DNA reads TGTGCCAGCAGTTTAGCGCAGCTAGCGGGAGTCAATGAGCAGTTCTTC. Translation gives CASSLAQLAGVNEQFF.

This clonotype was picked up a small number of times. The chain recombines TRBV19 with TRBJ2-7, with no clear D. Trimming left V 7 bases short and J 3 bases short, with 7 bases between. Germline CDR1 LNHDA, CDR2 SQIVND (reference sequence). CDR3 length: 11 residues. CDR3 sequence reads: CASTISYEQYF. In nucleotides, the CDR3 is TGTGCCAGTACCATAAGCTACGAGCAGTACTTC.

Written as DNA, the CDR3 is TGTGCCAGCAGCCAAGGTAGGGACTACTCCTACGAGCAGTACTTC. Translated, it gives CASSQGRDYSYEQYF. The chain couples TRBV3-1 to TRBJ2-7, with 7 bases identical to TRBD2. V trimming: 1 base; J trimming: 0 bases; junction bases outside the gene matches: 3. Germline values: CDR1 LGHDT, CDR2 YNNKEL (reference sequence). This CDR3 contains 15 residues.

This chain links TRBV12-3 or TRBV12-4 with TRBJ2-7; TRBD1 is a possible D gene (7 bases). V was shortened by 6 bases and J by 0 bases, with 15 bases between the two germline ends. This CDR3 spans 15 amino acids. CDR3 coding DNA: TGTGCCAGCAGGGGGGGACAGACGAACTCCTACGAGCAGTACTTC. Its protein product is CASRGGQTNSYEQYF.

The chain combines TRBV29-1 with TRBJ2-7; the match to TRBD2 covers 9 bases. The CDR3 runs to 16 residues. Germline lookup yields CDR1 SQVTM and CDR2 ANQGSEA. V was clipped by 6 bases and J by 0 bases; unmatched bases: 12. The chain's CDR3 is CSVQSPLAGASYEQYF. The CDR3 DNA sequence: TGCAGCGTCCAATCTCCCTTAGCGGGAGCCTCCTACGAGCAGTACTTC.

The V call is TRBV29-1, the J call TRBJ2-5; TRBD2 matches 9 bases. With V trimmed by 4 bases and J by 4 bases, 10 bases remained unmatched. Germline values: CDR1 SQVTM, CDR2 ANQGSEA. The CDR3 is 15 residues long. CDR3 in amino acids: CSVAGGLAPGETQYF. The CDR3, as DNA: TGCAGCGTTGCGGGGGGACTAGCACCTGGAGAGACCCAGTACTTC. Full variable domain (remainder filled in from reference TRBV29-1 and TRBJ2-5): SAVISQKPSRDICQRGTSLTIQCQVDSQVTMMFWYRQQPGQSLTLIATANQGSEATYESGFVIDKFPISRPNLTFSTLTVSNMSPEDSSIYLCSVAGGLAPGETQYFGPGTRLLVL.

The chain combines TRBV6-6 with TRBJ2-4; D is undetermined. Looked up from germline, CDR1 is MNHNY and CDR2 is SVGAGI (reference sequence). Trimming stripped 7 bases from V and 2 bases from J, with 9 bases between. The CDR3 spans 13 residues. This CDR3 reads CASNPLTKNIQYF. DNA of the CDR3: TGTGCCAGCAATCCCCTAACCAAAAACATTCAGTACTTC.

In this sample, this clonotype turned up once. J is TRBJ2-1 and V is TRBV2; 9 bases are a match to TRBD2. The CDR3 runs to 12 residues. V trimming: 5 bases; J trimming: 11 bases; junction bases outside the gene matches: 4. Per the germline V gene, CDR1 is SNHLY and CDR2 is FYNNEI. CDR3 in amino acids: CASSPASGKQFF. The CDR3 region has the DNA TGTGCCAGCAGTCCCGCTAGCGGGAAGCAGTTCTTC.

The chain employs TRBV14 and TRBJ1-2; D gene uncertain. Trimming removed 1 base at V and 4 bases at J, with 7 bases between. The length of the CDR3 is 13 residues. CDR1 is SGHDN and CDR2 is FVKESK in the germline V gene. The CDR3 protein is CASSQGQTYGYTF. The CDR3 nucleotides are TGTGCCAGCAGCCAAGGTCAGACCTATGGCTACACCTTC.

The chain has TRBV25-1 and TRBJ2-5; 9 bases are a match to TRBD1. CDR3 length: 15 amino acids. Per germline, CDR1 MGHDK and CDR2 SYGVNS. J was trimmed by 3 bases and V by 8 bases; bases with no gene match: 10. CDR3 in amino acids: CASGTVGTGKETQYF. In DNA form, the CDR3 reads TGTGCCAGCGGAACCGTCGGGACAGGGAAAGAGACCCAGTACTTC.

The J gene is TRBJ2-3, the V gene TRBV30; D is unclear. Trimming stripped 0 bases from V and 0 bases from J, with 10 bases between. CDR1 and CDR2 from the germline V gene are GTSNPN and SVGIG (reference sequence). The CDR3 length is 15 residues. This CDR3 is CAWSVPRHSTDTQYF. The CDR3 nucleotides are TGTGCCTGGAGTGTACCACGTCACAGCACAGATACGCAGTATTTT.

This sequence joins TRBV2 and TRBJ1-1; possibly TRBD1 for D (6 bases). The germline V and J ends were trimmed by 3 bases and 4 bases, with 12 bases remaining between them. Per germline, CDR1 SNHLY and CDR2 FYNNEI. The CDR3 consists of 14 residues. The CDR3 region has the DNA TGTGCCAGCAGTGAGGGAGGGGGGACCACTGAAGCTTTCTTT. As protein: CASSEGGGTTEAFF.

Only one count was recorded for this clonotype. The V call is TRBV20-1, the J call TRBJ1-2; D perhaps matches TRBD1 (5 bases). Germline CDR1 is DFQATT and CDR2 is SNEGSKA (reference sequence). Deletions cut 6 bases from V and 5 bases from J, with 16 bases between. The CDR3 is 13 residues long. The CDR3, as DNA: TGCAGTGCCTTATCCGGGACTGAGTATGGCTACACCTTC. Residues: CSALSGTEYGYTF.